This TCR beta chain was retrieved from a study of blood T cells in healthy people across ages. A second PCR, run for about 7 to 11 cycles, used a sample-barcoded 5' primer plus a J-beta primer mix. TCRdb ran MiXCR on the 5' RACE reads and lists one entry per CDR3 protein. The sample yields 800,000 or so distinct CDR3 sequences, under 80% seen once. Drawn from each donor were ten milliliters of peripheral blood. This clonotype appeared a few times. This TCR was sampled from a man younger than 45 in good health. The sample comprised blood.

The CDR3 DNA sequence: TGTGCCAGCAGCCCCAGACAGGCGGCGGGGGAGACCCAGTACTTC. Translated, it gives CASSPRQAAGETQYF. V usage is TRBV7-7 and J usage is TRBJ2-5; the D gene could be TRBD1 or TRBD2 (6 bases each). With 5 bases removed from V and 5 bases from J, the gap between germline ends came to 18 bases. CDR3 length: 15 residues. CDR1 is SSHAT and CDR2 is FNYEAQ in the germline V gene (reference sequence).